There are a few counts of the clone carrying this T cell receptor beta chain. The CDR3 is 18 amino acids. Deletions cut 0 bases from V and 4 bases from J, with 17 bases between. Germline V lookup: CDR1 SGDLS, CDR2 YYNGEE. Sequencing was performed with immunoSEQ multiplex PCR; in TCRdb, only in-frame clones are kept and a portion is missing. This table has more than 30,000 clones, 87% appearing once. These data originate in a study of blood T cell repertoires in COVID-19. The sequencing sample was made of peripheral blood. The rearrangement links TRBV9 to TRBJ2-6; TRBD2 might be the D (6 bases). The clonotype originates from a man in his forties or fifties with active or convalescent COVID-19. The CDR3: CASSVGRGSSSGANVLTF. The DNA of the CDR3 is TGTGCCAGCAGCGTAGGGAGGGGATCATCCTCCGGGGCCAACGTCCTGACTTTC.